This T cell receptor (beta chain) was sequenced during a study of post-analysis software for immune sequencing data. General study findings and limits: Samples from a shared batch, those prepared together, strongly co-clustered by F measure.

This clonotype appeared a few times. Its cognate antigen is unknown. Tagging with unique molecular identifiers was a feature of the TCR beta cDNA libraries. TCRdb reprocessed the PCR reads via MiXCR and lists one record per CDR3 protein. The sample shows roughly 670,000 distinct CDR3 sequences, 59% of them seen only once. Sequenced: blood. The clonotype comes from a girl aged 2 to 10 with multiple sclerosis.

The CDR3 reads CASSHGQPFSGANVLTF. Here the CDR3 DNA reads TGTGCCAGCAGCCACGGACAGCCTTTCTCTGGGGCCAACGTCCTGACTTTC. V gene TRBV27 combines with J gene TRBJ2-6, with a tentative D call TRBD1 (6 bases). V was cut by 6 bases and J by 0 bases, with 15 bases left in between. Germline assignment: CDR1 MNHEY and CDR2 SMNVEV (reference sequence). The length of the CDR3 is 17 residues.